The rows below give T cell receptor beta chains drawn from one sample of a study of shared clonotypes between healthy human individuals. Only in-frame clones appear in the TCRdb table, and some are missing; sequencing was by immunoSEQ multiplex PCR. The sample lists about 750,000 clones, 80% to 95% seen once, with less than 25% in the top ten. The sample was naive CD8+ T cells sorted from blood. The receptors derive from a man aged 30-40 years in good health. The CDR3 runs from the conserved cysteine through the conserved F or W. The D gene is left open where the match is weak. Size is omitted from some rows. Given values are once, few, many or a class for expanded clones.

V gene: TRBV7-6; clone size: .; J gene: TRBJ1-2; D gene: .; CDR3 DNA: TGTGCCAGCAGCTTAAGAGGGTCGGGGGCTTATGGCTACACCTTC; CDR3 protein: CASSLRGSGAYGYTF
V gene: TRBV4-2; clone size: .; J gene: TRBJ2-1; D gene: .; CDR3 DNA: TGTGCCAGCAGCCCCGAGAAACGACAGGTTCTGGGAATAGAGCAGTTCTTC; CDR3 protein: CASSPEKRQVLGIEQFF
V gene: TRBV7-8; clone size: .; J gene: TRBJ2-7; D gene: .; CDR3 DNA: TGTGCCAGCACCCCCCGGGTGAGTTCCTACGAGCAGTACTTC; CDR3 protein: CASTPRVSSYEQYF
V gene: TRBV7-9; clone size: .; J gene: TRBJ2-3; D gene: .; CDR3 DNA: TGTGCCAGCAGCCCAGGGATAGATACGCAGTATTTT; CDR3 protein: CASSPGIDTQYF
V gene: TRBV29-1; clone size: once; J gene: TRBJ2-2; D gene: .; CDR3 DNA: TGCAGCGTTGAAGGGAGGGGGAGACAGGGCTTAAACACCGGGGAGCTGTTTTTT; CDR3 protein: CSVEGRGRQGLNTGELFF
V gene: TRBV10-3; clone size: .; J gene: TRBJ2-7; D gene: .; CDR3 DNA: TGTGCCATCAGCGAGTCTACTCTAACCTACGAGCAGTACTTC; CDR3 protein: CAISESTLTYEQYF
V gene: TRBV19; clone size: .; J gene: TRBJ2-7; D gene: .; CDR3 DNA: TGTGCCAGTGGACCGAGGGCCTTTGACTACGAGCAGTACTTC; CDR3 protein: CASGPRAFDYEQYF
V gene: TRBV27; clone size: .; J gene: TRBJ2-5; D gene: TRBD2; CDR3 DNA: TGTGCCAGCAGTACCACCTCAACTAGCGGGAGACAAGAGACCCAGTACTTC; CDR3 protein: CASSTTSTSGRQETQYF
V gene: TRBV11-2; clone size: .; J gene: TRBJ2-7; D gene: TRBD1; CDR3 DNA: TGTGCCAGCAGCGGTGACCACAGGGGTCCATTCTACGAGCAGTACTTC; CDR3 protein: CASSGDHRGPFYEQYF
V gene: TRBV6-5; clone size: few; J gene: TRBJ2-7; D gene: TRBD2; CDR3 DNA: TGTGCCAGCACCCCCCCGGGACTAGCGGTTTACGAGCAGTACTTC; CDR3 protein: CASTPPGLAVYEQYF
V gene: TRBV27; clone size: .; J gene: TRBJ1-4; D gene: TRBD1; CDR3 DNA: TGTGCCAGCAGTGCCGGACAGGTTAATGAAAAACTGTTTTTT; CDR3 protein: CASSAGQVNEKLFF
V gene: TRBV11-3; clone size: .; J gene: TRBJ2-1; D gene: .; CDR3 DNA: TGTGCCAGCAGCTTAGAACGGCGTGAGCAGTTCTTC; CDR3 protein: CASSLERREQFF
V gene: TRBV29-1; clone size: .; J gene: TRBJ1-2; D gene: .; CDR3 DNA: TGCAGCGTTGAAGATCGGGCCAGGCAAGGTGATGGCTACACCTTC; CDR3 protein: CSVEDRARQGDGYTF
V gene: TRBV7-9; clone size: .; J gene: TRBJ2-3; D gene: .; CDR3 DNA: TGTGCCAGCAGCTTAGGGACAGCCGGGGGCACAGATACGCAGTATTTT; CDR3 protein: CASSLGTAGGTDTQYF
V gene: TRBV29-1; clone size: .; J gene: TRBJ2-7; D gene: TRBD1; CDR3 DNA: TGCAGCGTTGAACAGGGGGAATCCTACGAGCAGTACTTC; CDR3 protein: CSVEQGESYEQYF
V gene: TRBV5-5; clone size: once; J gene: TRBJ1-2; D gene: .; CDR3 DNA: TGTGCCAGCAGCCGAGGCGACGTTAACTATGGCTACACCTTC; CDR3 protein: CASSRGDVNYGYTF
V gene: TRBV6-6; clone size: .; J gene: TRBJ2-7; D gene: .; CDR3 DNA: TGTGCCAGCAGCCCAAGTAGGGGGACTTGGGACTTC; CDR3 protein: CASSPSRGTWDF
V gene: TRBV9; clone size: .; J gene: TRBJ2-1; D gene: TRBD2; CDR3 DNA: TGTGCCAGCAGCGTCGGGGGGATCGATGAGCAGTTCTTC; CDR3 protein: CASSVGGIDEQFF
V gene: TRBV6-6; clone size: .; J gene: TRBJ2-7; D gene: .; CDR3 DNA: TGTGCCAGCAGTTACACGGGAGCGAACGAGCAGTACTTC; CDR3 protein: CASSYTGANEQYF
V gene: TRBV7-3; clone size: .; J gene: TRBJ2-1; D gene: .; CDR3 DNA: TGTGCCAGCAGCTTATTGGGGAGCGGGTATGAGCAGTTCTTC; CDR3 protein: CASSLLGSGYEQFF
V gene: TRBV4-3; clone size: .; J gene: TRBJ1-5; D gene: .; CDR3 DNA: TGCGCCAGCAGCCAAGAGGACAACACCTATCAGCCCCAGCATTTT; CDR3 protein: CASSQEDNTYQPQHF
V gene: TRBV20-1; clone size: .; J gene: TRBJ2-7; D gene: .; CDR3 DNA: TGCAGTGCTAGAGTGCCCTACGAGCAGTACTTC; CDR3 protein: CSARVPYEQYF
V gene: TRBV6-1; clone size: .; J gene: TRBJ1-3; D gene: .; CDR3 DNA: TGTGCCAGCAGTGAAGACCCGGTCATAGTGGACCACTCTGGAAACACCATATATTTT; CDR3 protein: CASSEDPVIVDHSGNTIYF
V gene: TRBV5-4; clone size: .; J gene: TRBJ2-7; D gene: .; CDR3 DNA: TGTGCCAGCAGCGCACCCCCAGCGCGAGACGGGGAGCAGTACTTC; CDR3 protein: CASSAPPARDGEQYF
V gene: TRBV7-9; clone size: .; J gene: TRBJ2-6; D gene: .; CDR3 DNA: TGTGGCGGATCCCATAGCTCTGGGGCCAACGTCCTGACTTTC; CDR3 protein: CGGSHSSGANVLTF
V gene: TRBV7-9; clone size: .; J gene: TRBJ2-6; D gene: .; CDR3 DNA: TGTGCCAGCAGCAGAACAGGGTCTGGGGCCAACGTCCTGACTTTC; CDR3 protein: CASSRTGSGANVLTF
V gene: TRBV6-5; clone size: .; J gene: TRBJ1-1; D gene: .; CDR3 DNA: TGTGCCAGCAGTTATACAACGGGGATTCTGAACACTGAAGCTTTCTTT; CDR3 protein: CASSYTTGILNTEAFF
V gene: TRBV4-1; clone size: .; J gene: TRBJ1-1; D gene: .; CDR3 DNA: TGCGCCAGCAGCCAAGTGATGGCAGCTTACCCTTTGAACACTGAAGCTTTCTTT; CDR3 protein: CASSQVMAAYPLNTEAFF
V gene: TRBV5-6; clone size: .; J gene: TRBJ1-1; D gene: .; CDR3 DNA: TGTGCCAGCAGCAGCGGACCCGGACGTAGCACTGAAGCTTTCTTT; CDR3 protein: CASSSGPGRSTEAFF
V gene: TRBV2; clone size: .; J gene: TRBJ2-7; D gene: .; CDR3 DNA: TGTGCCAGCAATGAAAGGACAGTTATATCCTACGAGCAGTACTTC; CDR3 protein: CASNERTVISYEQYF
V gene: TRBV4-1; clone size: .; J gene: TRBJ2-3; D gene: TRBD2; CDR3 DNA: TGCGCCAGCAGCCAAGCTCGATCGACTAGCGAAGAGTATTTT; CDR3 protein: CASSQARSTSEEYF
V gene: TRBV5-5; clone size: .; J gene: TRBJ1-2; D gene: TRBD1; CDR3 DNA: TGTGCCAGCAAGATGAGGACAGGGGCTTTCTATGGCTACACCTTC; CDR3 protein: CASKMRTGAFYGYTF
V gene: TRBV9; clone size: .; J gene: TRBJ1-2; D gene: .; CDR3 DNA: TGTGCCAGCAGCGTAGCTGGGGGGCCGCTACTAGGCTATGGCTACACCTTC; CDR3 protein: CASSVAGGPLLGYGYTF
V gene: TRBV28; clone size: .; J gene: TRBJ2-2; D gene: .; CDR3 DNA: TGTGCCAGCAGTCCTAGGTTTGAATTCTGGACCGGGGAGCTGTTTTTT; CDR3 protein: CASSPRFEFWTGELFF
V gene: TRBV7-6; clone size: .; J gene: TRBJ1-2; D gene: .; CDR3 DNA: TGTGCCAGCAGTAACTTCACCGGGGACTATGGCTACACCTTC; CDR3 protein: CASSNFTGDYGYTF
V gene: TRBV7-9; clone size: .; J gene: TRBJ2-5; D gene: TRBD2; CDR3 DNA: TGTGCCAGCAGCTCTGTCGGGGGGGTTGGAGAGACCCAGTACTTC; CDR3 protein: CASSSVGGVGETQYF
V gene: TRBV5-1; clone size: once; J gene: TRBJ2-1; D gene: .; CDR3 DNA: TGCGCCAGCAGCTTAGCGGACAGCTCCTACAATGAGCAGTTCTTC; CDR3 protein: CASSLADSSYNEQFF
V gene: TRBV28; clone size: once; J gene: TRBJ2-3; D gene: .; CDR3 DNA: TGTGCCAGCAGTTTCACCGCCACTGACAGTGACACAGATACGCAGTATTTT; CDR3 protein: CASSFTATDSDTDTQYF
V gene: TRBV2; clone size: once; J gene: TRBJ2-1; D gene: TRBD2; CDR3 DNA: TGTGCCAGCAGTGAAGACGAAGCGGGAGTCGTCTACAATGAGCAGTTCTTC; CDR3 protein: CASSEDEAGVVYNEQFF
V gene: TRBV27; clone size: .; J gene: TRBJ2-7; D gene: TRBD2; CDR3 DNA: TGTGCCAGCAGTTTCTTGACTAGCGGGAGGAACGAGCAGTACTTC; CDR3 protein: CASSFLTSGRNEQYF
V gene: TRBV2; clone size: .; J gene: TRBJ2-2; D gene: TRBD2; CDR3 DNA: TGTGCCGGATCGGGGGGGTTGGACACCGGGGAGCTGTTTTTT; CDR3 protein: CAGSGGLDTGELFF
V gene: TRBV9; clone size: .; J gene: TRBJ1-5; D gene: .; CDR3 DNA: TGTGCCAGCAGCGTAGAGGCGGTAAATCAGCCCCAGCATTTT; CDR3 protein: CASSVEAVNQPQHF
V gene: TRBV27; clone size: .; J gene: TRBJ2-7; D gene: .; CDR3 DNA: TGTGCCAGCAGTTTCTCTTCCGGGACTTTCATCGAGCAGTACTTC; CDR3 protein: CASSFSSGTFIEQYF
V gene: TRBV10-2; clone size: .; J gene: TRBJ2-3; D gene: TRBD2; CDR3 DNA: TGCGCCAGCAGTGTTTCGGGAGGGAGCACAGATACGCAGTATTTT; CDR3 protein: CASSVSGGSTDTQYF
V gene: TRBV27; clone size: .; J gene: TRBJ2-7; D gene: .; CDR3 DNA: TGTGCCAGCAGTCAACAGGGTCCCTACGAGCAGTACTTC; CDR3 protein: CASSQQGPYEQYF
V gene: TRBV6-1; clone size: .; J gene: TRBJ2-1; D gene: .; CDR3 DNA: TGTGCCATTAGACAGAACTCCTACAATGAGCAGTTCTTC; CDR3 protein: CAIRQNSYNEQFF